This entry describes one TCR beta chain. Its antigen is not known. This entry comes from a study of response to subunit inactivated influenza vaccine. V lost 3 bases and J 6 bases, leaving 10 bases between the germline ends. Germline CDR1 reads WNHNN; CDR2 reads SYGVQD (reference sequence). The length of the CDR3 is 13 residues. Study-level points and caveats: Authors suggested each seasonal influenza vaccination recruits few new T cells.

Each CDR3 protein gets one entry after TCRdb re-called the RT-PCR reads with MiXCR. The data hold roughly 670,000 distinct CDR3 sequences, with around 15% observed a single time. The receptor's source is a man in his fifties or sixties who received an inactivated influenza vaccine. The chain has TRBV10-1 and TRBJ2-3; D not certain. Source: PBMCs from blood, taken around two weeks before vaccination. CDR3 in DNA: TGCGCCAGCAGTGACCATACAGAGGATACGCAGTATTTT. Translating it yields CASSDHTEDTQYF.